This paragraph reports one T cell receptor (beta chain). Reasons for excluding patients were uncontrolled infection, other autoimmune disease, pregnancy or lactation. The data stem from a study of T cells in Graves' hyperthyroidism and ophthalmopathy. Germline assignment: CDR1 SGHVS and CDR2 FQNEAQ. Trimming shortened V by 6 bases and J by 4 bases, and 13 bases separated the two germline ends. This CDR3 has 14 residues. RNA transcripts were the template for amplifying TCR beta CDR3 regions. Initially, a first-round RT-PCR of the TCR CDR3 employed the HTBI primer set. TCRdb re-called the multiplex PCR reads with MiXCR, one entry per CDR3 protein. The data contain 750,000 to 900,000 distinct CDR3 sequences, 38% of them singletons.

Specimen: blood. This receptor was taken from a man between 18 and 35 years old with Graves' hyperthyroidism. This chain joins TRBV7-8 and TRBJ1-5; D unclear. The CDR3: CASSYTGINQPQHF. CDR3 DNA sequence: TGTGCCAGCAGTTACACCGGAATTAATCAGCCCCAGCATTTT.